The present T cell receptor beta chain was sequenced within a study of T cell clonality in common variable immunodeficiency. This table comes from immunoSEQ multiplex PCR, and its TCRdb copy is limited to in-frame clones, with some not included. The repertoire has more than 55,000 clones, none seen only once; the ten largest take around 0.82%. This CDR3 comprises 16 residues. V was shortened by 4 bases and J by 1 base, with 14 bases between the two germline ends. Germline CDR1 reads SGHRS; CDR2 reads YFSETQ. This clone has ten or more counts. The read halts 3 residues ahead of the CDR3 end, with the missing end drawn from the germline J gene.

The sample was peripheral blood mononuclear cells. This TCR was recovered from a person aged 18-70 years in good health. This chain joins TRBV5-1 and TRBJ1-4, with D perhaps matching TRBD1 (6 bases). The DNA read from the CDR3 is TGCGCCAGCAGCCCGCAGGGGAGGGTAACTAATGAAAAA. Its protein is CASSPQGRVTNEK. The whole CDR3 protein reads CASSPQGRVTNEKLFF.